This T cell receptor (beta chain) was identified in a study of blood T cell repertoires in COVID-19. Study context: Samples of COVID-19 (acute and convalescent) were obtained from the United States, Italy and Spain. T cells, B-cell-depleted T cells, or PBMCs provided the cDNA or gDNA that served as material.

This clone showed up just once. CDR1 MNHEY and CDR2 SVGAGI come from the germline V gene. This CDR3 is 16 amino acids long. Germline trimming cut 2 bases from V and 5 bases from J; bases unmatched to any gene: 7. In the authors' workflow: Reference gene primer amplification gave estimated nucleated cell counts. Repertoires were generated with immunoSEQ multiplex PCR, while TCRdb's copy carries only in-frame clones and drops some. The V and J calls and clone size are taken from that table; D and trimming were inferred from the DNA. The sample has hundreds of thousands of clones, roughly 85% seen once. The rearrangement uses TRBV6-5 and TRBJ1-4; TRBD1 agrees at 8 bases. Sequenced material: peripheral blood. The clonotype originates from a human donor in a cohort sampled during active COVID-19. The CDR3 region has the DNA TGTGCCAGCAGTTACCGTTGGACAGGGCGAAATGAAAAACTGTTTTTT. Amino acid sequence: CASSYRWTGRNEKLFF.